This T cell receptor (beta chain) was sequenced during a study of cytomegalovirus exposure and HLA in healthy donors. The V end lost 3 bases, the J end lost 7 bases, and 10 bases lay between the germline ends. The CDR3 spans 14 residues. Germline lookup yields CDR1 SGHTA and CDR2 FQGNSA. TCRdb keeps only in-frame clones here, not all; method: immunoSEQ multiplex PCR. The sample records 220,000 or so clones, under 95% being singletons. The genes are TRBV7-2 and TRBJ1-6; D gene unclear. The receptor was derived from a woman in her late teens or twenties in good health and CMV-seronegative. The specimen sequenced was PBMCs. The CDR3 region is CASSLGHLNSPLHF. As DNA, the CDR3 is TGTGCCAGCAGCTTGGGCCATTTAAATTCACCCCTCCACTTT.